These T cell receptor beta chains were read from a single sample in a study of cytomegalovirus exposure and HLA in healthy donors. Produced via immunoSEQ multiplex PCR; TCRdb's table is partial and in-frame only. The table lists about 31,000 clones, about 60% of them singletons. The sample consisted of PBMCs. Receptor source: a man aged 50 to 60 in good health and CMV-seropositive. Both conserved end residues are part of each CDR3. The D gene is left open where the match is weak. Expanded clones are given a class, and other clones once, few, many or no size at all.

.,.,TRBJ2-2,TRBV21-1,CASKGVNTGELFF,TGTGCCAGCAAAGGGGTGAACACCGGGGAGCTGTTTTTT
.,.,TRBJ2-7,TRBV28,CASQGASGTNSYEQYF,TGTGCCAGCCAGGGGGCTAGCGGGACGAACTCCTACGAGCAGTACTTC
.,.,TRBJ1-5,TRBV18,CASSPNRNQPQHF,TGTGCCAGCTCACCAAACAGAAATCAGCCCCAGCATTTT
.,once,TRBJ1-2,TRBV6-5,CASSYGGTGYTF,TGTGCCAGCAGTTATGGGGGGACTGGCTACACCTTC
.,.,TRBJ2-5,TRBV20-1,CSPLAQETQYF,TGCAGCCCACTAGCCCAAGAGACCCAGTACTTC
.,.,TRBJ2-2,TRBV4-1,CAASYGKNTGELFF,TGCGCCGCCAGCTACGGGAAGAACACCGGGGAGCTGTTTTTT
.,.,TRBJ2-6,TRBV15,CATSRGGAGVNVLTF,TGTGCCACCAGCCGAGGGGGAGCTGGGGTCAACGTCCTGACTTTC
TRBD1,once,TRBJ2-7,TRBV4-1,CASQQGFGPYGEQYF,TGCGCCAGTCAACAGGGGTTTGGGCCTTATGGGGAGCAGTACTTC
.,few,TRBJ1-1,TRBV7-9,CASSLSGGVNTEAFF,TGTGCCAGCAGCTTAAGCGGAGGGGTGAACACTGAAGCTTTCTTT
TRBD1,.,TRBJ2-7,TRBV19,CASSPGTGIEQYF,TGTGCCAGTAGTCCCGGGACAGGGATCGAGCAGTACTTC
.,.,TRBJ1-1,TRBV9,CASSVAGDTEAFF,TGTGCCAGCAGTGTTGCCGGGGACACTGAAGCTTTCTTT
TRBD2,few,TRBJ2-3,TRBV9,CASTLGTKTTDTQYF,TGTGCCAGCACTCTAGGGACTAAAACAACAGATACGCAGTATTTT
.,.,TRBJ1-5,TRBV28,CASSLQGDNQPQHF,TGTGCCAGCAGTCTACAGGGCGACAATCAGCCCCAGCATTTT
.,.,TRBJ1-1,TRBV28,CASSLSGVAFMNTEAFF,TGTGCCAGCAGTTTGTCAGGGGTAGCATTCATGAACACTGAAGCTTTCTTT
.,.,TRBJ2-2,TRBV6-6,CASSYRAGELFF,TGTGCCAGCAGTTATCGGGCCGGGGAGCTGTTTTTT
.,.,TRBJ2-2,TRBV28,CASSLATNYRGELFF,TGTGCCAGCAGTTTAGCGACTAATTACCGGGGGGAGCTGTTTTTT